This TCR beta chain is drawn from a study of cytomegalovirus exposure and HLA in healthy donors (dated by TCRdb to 2015 to 2018). Regarding the study in general: An earlier analysis of 587 of the donors reported 276 Gb of sequence data and 95 million to 130 million unique TCR beta sequences obtained from 150 million to 200 million T cells. Among around 400 genotyped donors of the cohort, an average of around 250,000 unique TCR beta nucleotide sequences was sequenced per donor, of which 15% to 20% were non-productive. Alongside the repertoire data, information on donor age, sex, ethnicity and CMV serostatus was compiled. To decide whether each TCR beta V gene segment behaved as functional or pseudogenic, an earlier analysis of some 570 of the donors relied on high-throughput TCR beta sequencing. A separate validation cohort of more than 100 different subjects was used in addition to the 666-subject first cohort. Roughly 5 DR-DQ haplotypes were handled as single units for association and clustering, since linkage in the cohort was strong. In a later genetic analysis, genome-wide SNP genotypes for about three fifths of the roughly 670 donors were used, and that subset was treated as a discovery cohort. To predict cytomegalovirus infection status, the study combined high-throughput TCR immunosequencing, statistical association of individual TCRs with disease status, and machine learning. The study used immunosequencing to profile the T cell repertoires of approximately 630 subjects and linked those repertoires to cytomegalovirus serostatus. All discovery cohort repertoires had been generated using a single sequencing platform. HLA typing included class I and class II loci at four-digit resolution. The study aimed to test whether signatures of past pathogen exposure could be identified by cataloging public T cell receptors. Among the approximately 430 genotyped donors, roughly 80% belonged to the genetic ancestry cluster associated with self-reported Caucasian donors. Roughly 300 gigabases of sequencing data and 70 million to 85 million unique TCR sequences were included in an early release covering about 620 HLA-typed donors. A later analysis re-examined previously published TCR beta repertoires from 500 to 700 donors and added high-resolution HLA genotyping to investigate patterns of TCR occurrence. Rather than using new phenotypic data, the later analysis identified candidate immune exposures from TCR beta sequences and from how often those sequences occurred across donors. Typing coverage differed by locus: A, B, C, DRB1 and DQB1 were typed in roughly 620-630 donors, DQA1 in 500 to 550, DPA1 in 600 to 610, and DPB1 in around 440. Results and caveats for the whole study, not just this receptor: Three of the identified cytomegalovirus-associated TCR beta chains were confirmed in vitro to be specific for cytomegalovirus antigens. Compared with the roughly 700-donor mean, donors in an Asian-associated ancestry cluster had fewer N-insertions in productive TCRs, according to a later genetic analysis. A further reported finding was that TCR beta sequences accurately predicted the HLA-A and HLA-B alleles for most subjects in the first cohort. Some IMGT-functional V segments, including TRBV6-2 and TRBV6-3, could not be told apart with the 87-base-pair reads, so those segments were excluded. Correlated functional status among segregating V segments might reflect linkage disequilibrium, but an unknown experimental factor could not be ruled out. Strong co-occurrence of HLA alleles, especially DR and DQ, made assigning TCR associations to individual alleles difficult. According to a later analysis, parvovirus B19, influenza, CMV and Epstein-Barr virus appeared linked to several top co-occurrence clusters. Presence/absence analyses assumed roughly uniform sequencing depth across donors, an assumption that may not hold. This cohort had only TCR beta chains sequenced, and the lack of alpha or paired-chain data limited which features could be detected. The classifier was reported to diagnose cytomegalovirus status with high specificity and sensitivity in both the original and validation cohorts. Because counts were too low, about 15 rarely observed V segments, including chromosome 9 orphons, were left out of the earlier analysis of about 620 of the donors. In a later analysis, the rate of TCR association differed among HLA loci, with DRB1 alleles having the most associated TCRs and HLA-C alleles having the fewest. An association between a missense DCLRE1C variant and V-gene and J-gene trimming of TCR beta chains was found in a later genetic analysis and replicated in an independent cohort. Because HLA typing was missing for some donors at each locus, association tests included only the typed subset. In a later analysis, HLA-associated TCR beta chains showed more clonal expansion and lower generation probabilities than non-associated chains that were equally common. Across donors, most TCR sequences were observed very rarely, whereas some public TCRs were present in many individuals. In an earlier analysis of fewer than 700 of the donors, most TCR beta V segments appeared in productive rearrangements about 87% or about 30% of the time, broadly matching IMGT annotations. At a false discovery rate of 0.05, a later analysis linked some 18,000 TCR beta sequences to specific HLA alleles. For the cohort, immune exposure information was limited to CMV serostatus. A cluster of highly shared sequence variants was judged likely to be a technical artifact of the sequencing pipeline. The study listed over 150 TCR beta chains as associated with cytomegalovirus. The authors suggested that the approach could potentially be extended to other disease states and immunological phenotypes. According to a later analysis, most CMV-associated TCR beta chains appeared to be HLA-restricted, and the HLA associations seemed to be driven largely by CMV exposure.

In total, roughly 670 healthy bone marrow donors made up the cohort. Cohort members were all nominally healthy when sampled, although unrecorded immune exposures were likely present. The donor was CMV seronegative and was included in the group of a few hundred seronegative cohort members. Every donor gave a peripheral blood sample, and the peripheral blood mononuclear cells from that sample were used for TCR beta sequencing. Genomic DNA was extracted from the blood cell samples with the Qiagen DNeasy Blood Extraction Kit. The CDR3 contains 16 residues, cysteine and phenylalanine counted. This entry keeps only the CDR3 DNA: 48 bases, framed from base 1. Taken from the germline V gene, the CDR1 and CDR2 loops are SGDLS and YYNGEE. The library relied on the immunoSEQ multiplex PCR assay. The multiplex PCR relied on a mix of 60 forward primers for TCR Vbeta segments and 13 reverse primers for TCR Jbeta segments. Amplification of the CDR3 region of rearranged TCR beta genes was performed with a multiplex PCR assay on genomic DNA. The amplified TCR beta libraries were sequenced on the Illumina HiSeq System as 87-base-pair reads. The authors' pipeline ran thus. A later analysis tallied roughly 76 million unique TCR beta chains across the approximately 670 repertoires, and about 10 million of those chains were shared by two or more donors. To remove PCR and sequencing errors, raw reads were error-corrected and collapsed into unique sequences using a nearest-neighbor algorithm that merged closely related sequences. To assign V, D and J gene segments, CDR3 sequences were aligned to IMGT reference sequences. Each retained sequence needed at least a six-nucleotide match to both a V gene segment and a J gene segment. A rearrangement was called productive if the CDR3 had no stop codons and remained in frame with V and J, and every other rearrangement was called non-productive. Following IMGT convention, CDR3 was defined as the stretch from the second conserved V-encoded cysteine to the conserved J-encoded phenylalanine. In an earlier analysis of roughly 580 of the donors, sequences lacking an unambiguous match to a single V gene segment were excluded. An earlier analysis of fewer than 750 of the donors called V segments functional above 56.7% productive rearrangements and segregating when the between-donor standard deviation exceeded 5%. A statistical classification framework was built to diagnose cytomegalovirus status from the catalog of TCR beta chain sequences. V and J gene assignment, in a later analysis, came from comparing TCR nucleotide sequences with IMGT/GENE-DB human TR gene sequences. Using the TCRdist pipeline, a later analysis assigned CDR3 sequences along with most-parsimonious VDJ recombination scenarios. In a later analysis, every TCR beta chain was defined by the combination of its CDR3 amino acid sequence and its V-gene family, and reads without a unique V-gene family were dropped. To address suspected cross-contamination and a sequencing artifact, a later analysis removed roughly 640 highly shared, low-generation-probability nucleotide sequences. In a later analysis, a clonal expansion index was calculated for each public chain from normalized within-repertoire ranks of inferred template counts. In a later analysis, generation probabilities were computed with a VDJ recombination model fitted to out-of-frame rearrangements, and the resulting probabilities were checked against IGoR. In a later analysis, hypergeometric tests were used to score TCR-TCR, TCR-HLA and TCR-CMV co-occurrence, with a repertoire-size bias correction applied to TCR pairs. In a later analysis, false discovery rates were estimated by permuting HLA or CMV assignments 20 times. A later analysis grouped co-occurring TCRs with DBSCAN, adding TCRdist sequence similarity when clustering within HLA-allele-positive subsets. Repertoires with fewer than 30,000 or more than 120,000 public chains were left out of co-occurrence clustering, as were a few repertoires with anomalous nucleotide sharing. The clones in this table, taken by TCRdb from immuneACCESS, are in-frame only. Not every clone is retained; where verified, under half of the shortfall comes from an unresolved V gene, and the cause of the rest is unknown. V, J and clone size are those of that table, while D and trimming were read from the DNA. In all, the sample holds 120,000 to 150,000 clones, and approximately 82% of those were seen once. The ten largest clones add up to approximately 2% of the sample.

Turning to this clone: Its antigen remains undetermined. Base-call qualities are not available, and no considerably larger clone is one nucleotide away.

The chain uses TRBV9 and TRBJ2-5; TRBD2 fits 7 bases in the junction. The J call may be wrong; the DNA end is better matched by TRBJ2-7. This sequence was found in a woman aged 40 to 50 in good health and CMV-seronegative. The specimen was PBMCs. The CDR3 is CASSVGETGGADEQYF. The sequence in DNA is TGTGCCAGCAGCGTAGGTGAGACGGGAGGTGCCGACGAGCAGTACTTC.